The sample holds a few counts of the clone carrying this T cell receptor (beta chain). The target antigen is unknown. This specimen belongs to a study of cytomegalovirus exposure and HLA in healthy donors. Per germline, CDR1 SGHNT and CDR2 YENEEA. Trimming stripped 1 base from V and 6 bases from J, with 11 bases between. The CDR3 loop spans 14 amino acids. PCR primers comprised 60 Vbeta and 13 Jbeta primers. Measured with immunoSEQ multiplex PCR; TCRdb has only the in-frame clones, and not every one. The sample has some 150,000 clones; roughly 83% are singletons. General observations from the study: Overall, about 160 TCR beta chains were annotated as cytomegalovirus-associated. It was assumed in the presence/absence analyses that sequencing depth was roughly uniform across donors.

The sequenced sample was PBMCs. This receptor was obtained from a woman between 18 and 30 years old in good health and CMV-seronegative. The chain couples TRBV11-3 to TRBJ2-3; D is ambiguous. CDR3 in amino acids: CASSLGIVLDTQYF. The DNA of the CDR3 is TGTGCCAGCAGCTTAGGAATAGTTCTGGATACGCAGTATTTT.